This paragraph covers one TCR beta chain sequence. This specimen belongs to a study of blood T cell repertoires in COVID-19. Study overall: Acute and convalescent COVID-19 specimens originated in the United States, Italy and Spain. Nucleic acid was either cDNA or gDNA, and it came from T cells, B-cell-depleted T cells, or PBMCs.

Trimming left V 1 base short and J 7 bases short, with 9 bases between. Germline V gives CDR1 SGDLS, CDR2 YYNGEE. This CDR3 is 13 amino acids long. This table comes from immunoSEQ multiplex PCR, and its TCRdb copy is limited to in-frame clones, with some not included. The repertoire includes some 300,000 clones, around 88% of them detected once, and under 15% sits in the top ten. This TCR came from a woman aged 70-85 years with COVID-19, enrolled during active disease. The V gene is TRBV9, the J gene TRBJ2-1; D is possibly TRBD1 (6 bases). The sequencing sample was made of peripheral blood. CDR3 DNA sequence: TGTGCCAGCAGCGTAACAGGGTCAAATGAGCAGTTCTTC. Translation: CASSVTGSNEQFF.